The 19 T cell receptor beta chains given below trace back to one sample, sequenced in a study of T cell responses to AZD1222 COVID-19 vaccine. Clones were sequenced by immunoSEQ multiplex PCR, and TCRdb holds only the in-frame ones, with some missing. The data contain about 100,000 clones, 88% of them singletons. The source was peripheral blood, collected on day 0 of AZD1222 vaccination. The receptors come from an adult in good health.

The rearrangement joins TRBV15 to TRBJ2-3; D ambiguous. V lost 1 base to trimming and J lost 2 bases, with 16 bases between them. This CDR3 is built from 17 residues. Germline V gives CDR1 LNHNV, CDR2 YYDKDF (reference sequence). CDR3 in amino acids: CATSRVPRPSITDTQYF. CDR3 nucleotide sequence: TGTGCCACCAGCAGAGTCCCCAGGCCCTCAATCACAGATACGCAGTATTTT.

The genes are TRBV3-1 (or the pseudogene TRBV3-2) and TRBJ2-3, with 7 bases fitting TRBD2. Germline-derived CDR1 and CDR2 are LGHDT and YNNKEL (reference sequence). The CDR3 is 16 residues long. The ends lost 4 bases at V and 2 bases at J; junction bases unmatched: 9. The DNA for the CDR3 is TGTGCCAGCAGCCTCGACTCAGCGGGGCTCACAGATACGCAGTATTTT. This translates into CASSLDSAGLTDTQYF.

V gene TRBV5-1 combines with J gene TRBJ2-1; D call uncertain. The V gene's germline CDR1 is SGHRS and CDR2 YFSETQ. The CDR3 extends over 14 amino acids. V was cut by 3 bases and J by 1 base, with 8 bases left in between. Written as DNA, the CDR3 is TGCGCCAGCAGCTCGGAGTTTTCCTACAATGAGCAGTTCTTC. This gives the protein CASSSEFSYNEQFF.

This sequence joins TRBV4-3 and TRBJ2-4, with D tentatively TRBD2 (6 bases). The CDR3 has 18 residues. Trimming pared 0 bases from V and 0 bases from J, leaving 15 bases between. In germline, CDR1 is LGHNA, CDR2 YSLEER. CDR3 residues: CASSQEGGTGLAKNIQYF. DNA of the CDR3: TGCGCCAGCAGCCAAGAAGGAGGGACCGGCTTAGCCAAAAACATTCAGTACTTC.

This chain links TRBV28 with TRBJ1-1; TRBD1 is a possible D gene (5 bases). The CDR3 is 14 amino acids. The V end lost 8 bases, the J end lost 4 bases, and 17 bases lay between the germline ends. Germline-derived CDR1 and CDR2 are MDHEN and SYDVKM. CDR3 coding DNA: TGTGCCAGCTATCCAAATCTGGGGGGCACTGAAGCTTTCTTT. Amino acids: CASYPNLGGTEAFF.

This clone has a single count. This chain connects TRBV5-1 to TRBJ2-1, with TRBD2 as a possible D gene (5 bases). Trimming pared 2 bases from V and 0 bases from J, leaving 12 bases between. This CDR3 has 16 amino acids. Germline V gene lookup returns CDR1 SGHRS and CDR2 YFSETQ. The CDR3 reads CASSFERTISYNEQFF. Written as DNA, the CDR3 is TGCGCCAGCAGCTTCGAGCGGACCATCTCCTACAATGAGCAGTTCTTC.

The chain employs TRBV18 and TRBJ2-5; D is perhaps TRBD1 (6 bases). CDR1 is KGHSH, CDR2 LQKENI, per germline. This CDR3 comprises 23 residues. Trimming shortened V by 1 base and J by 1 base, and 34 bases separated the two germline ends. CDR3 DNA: TGTGCCAGCTCACCACTTGTGGCGGTCCACCATCCACGAAAGGACAGCTGCCAAGAGACCCAGTACTTC. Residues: CASSPLVAVHHPRKDSCQETQYF.

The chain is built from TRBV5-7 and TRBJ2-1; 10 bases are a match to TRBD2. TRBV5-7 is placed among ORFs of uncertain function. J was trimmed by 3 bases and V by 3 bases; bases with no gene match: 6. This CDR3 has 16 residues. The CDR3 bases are TGTGCCAGCAGCTCCCTAGCGGGAGCCATCTACAATGAGCAGTTCTTC. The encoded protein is CASSSLAGAIYNEQFF.

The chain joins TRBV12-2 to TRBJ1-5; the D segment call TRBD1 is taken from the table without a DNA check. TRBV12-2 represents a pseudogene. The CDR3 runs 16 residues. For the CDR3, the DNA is TGTGCAAGCCCCCCCGGGACAGGTAATAGCAATCAGCCCCAGCATTTT. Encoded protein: CASPPGTGNSNQPQHF.

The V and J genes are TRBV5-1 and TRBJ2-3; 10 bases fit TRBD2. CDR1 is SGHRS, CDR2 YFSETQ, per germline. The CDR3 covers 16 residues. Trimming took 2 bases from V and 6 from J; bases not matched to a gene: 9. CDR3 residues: CASSLSGRDAGDTQYF. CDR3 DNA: TGCGCCAGCAGCTTAAGCGGGAGGGATGCAGGGGATACGCAGTATTTT. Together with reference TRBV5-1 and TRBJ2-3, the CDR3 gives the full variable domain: KAGVTQTPRYLIKTRGQQVTLSCSPISGHRSVSWYQQTPGQGLQFLFEYFSETQRNKGNFPGRFSGRQFSNSRSEMNVSTLELGDSALYLCASSLSGRDAGDTQYFGPGTRLTVL.

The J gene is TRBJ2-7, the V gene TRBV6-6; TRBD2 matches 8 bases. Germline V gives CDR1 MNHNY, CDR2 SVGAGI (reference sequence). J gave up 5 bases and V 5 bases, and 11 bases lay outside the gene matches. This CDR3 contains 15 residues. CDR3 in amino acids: CASSATGLVGDEQYF. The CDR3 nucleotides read TGTGCCAGCAGTGCAACGGGACTAGTAGGGGACGAGCAGTACTTC.

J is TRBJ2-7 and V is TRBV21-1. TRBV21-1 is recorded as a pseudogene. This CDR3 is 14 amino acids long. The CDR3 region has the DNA TGTGCCAGCAGCAATAAGGGCACCACCTACGAGCAGTACTTC. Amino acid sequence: CASSNKGTTYEQYF.

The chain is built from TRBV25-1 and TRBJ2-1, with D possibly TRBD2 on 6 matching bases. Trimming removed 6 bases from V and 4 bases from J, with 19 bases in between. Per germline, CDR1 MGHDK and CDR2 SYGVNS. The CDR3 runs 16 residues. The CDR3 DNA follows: TGTGCCAGCAGACTGCTTGTTAGCGGACGATACAATGAGCAGTTCTTC. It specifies CASRLLVSGRYNEQFF.

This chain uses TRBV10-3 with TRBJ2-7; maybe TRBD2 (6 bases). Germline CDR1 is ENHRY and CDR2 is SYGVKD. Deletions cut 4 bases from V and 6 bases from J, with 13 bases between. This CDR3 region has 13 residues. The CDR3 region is CAISGRVQGEQYF. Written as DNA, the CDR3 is TGTGCCATCAGTGGGAGGGTCCAAGGCGAGCAGTACTTC.

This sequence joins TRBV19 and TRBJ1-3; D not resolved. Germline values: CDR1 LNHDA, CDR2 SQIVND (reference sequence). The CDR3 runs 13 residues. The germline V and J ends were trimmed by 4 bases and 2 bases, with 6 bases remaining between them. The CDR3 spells CASSSDTGNTIYF. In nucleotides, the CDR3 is TGTGCCAGTAGTAGCGATACTGGAAACACCATATATTTT.

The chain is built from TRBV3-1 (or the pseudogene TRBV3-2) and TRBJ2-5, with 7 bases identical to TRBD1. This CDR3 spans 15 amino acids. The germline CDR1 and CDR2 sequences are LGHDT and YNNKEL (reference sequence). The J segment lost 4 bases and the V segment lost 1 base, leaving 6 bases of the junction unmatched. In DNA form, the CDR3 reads TGTGCCAGCAGCCAAGTGCGAGGGGGCCGAGAGACCCAGTACTTC. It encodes CASSQVRGGRETQYF.

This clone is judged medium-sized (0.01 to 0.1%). CDR3 DNA: TGTGCCAGCAGCGTATCTACGGGACAGGGGTCAGAGCAGTACTTC. Translated, it gives CASSVSTGQGSEQYF. V is TRBV9 and J is TRBJ2-7; 10 bases map to TRBD1. The V gene end was trimmed by 1 base and the J gene end by 7 bases; junction bases not matched to a gene: 8. The length of the CDR3 is 15 residues. Germline-derived CDR1 and CDR2 are SGDLS and YYNGEE.

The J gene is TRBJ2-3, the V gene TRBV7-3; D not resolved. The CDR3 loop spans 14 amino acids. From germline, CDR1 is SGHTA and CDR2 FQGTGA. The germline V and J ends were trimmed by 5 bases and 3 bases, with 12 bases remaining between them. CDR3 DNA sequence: TGTGCCAGCAGCCCCTTTTTATCAACAGATACGCAGTATTTT. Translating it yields CASSPFLSTDTQYF.

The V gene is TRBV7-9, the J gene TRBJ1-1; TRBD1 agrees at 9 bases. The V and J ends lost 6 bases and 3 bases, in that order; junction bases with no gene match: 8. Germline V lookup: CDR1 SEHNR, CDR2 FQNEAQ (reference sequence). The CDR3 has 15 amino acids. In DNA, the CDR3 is TGTGCCAGCAGTGCCCGGGACAGGGAGTACACTGAAGCTTTCTTT. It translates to CASSARDREYTEAFF.